A single sample is the source of the 19 T cell receptor beta chains below, sequenced in a study of breast tumors, draining lymph nodes, adjacent tissues. Via MiXCR, TCRdb re-called the multiplex PCR reads, giving one row per CDR3 protein. The sample includes 200,000 to 250,000 distinct CDR3 sequences, about a third seen only once; the top ten take roughly 1.3%. Samples came from axillary lymph nodes draining the breast cancer. Sequenced input: axillary lymph node tissue. These receptor sequences come from a female donor with breast cancer. Some clones in this sample may be carry-over from other donors' samples.

This clonotype was detected ten times or more. The CDR3 nucleotides read TGTGCCAGCAGTTACGGTAGGGTCCGGAGCAATCAGCCCCAGCATTTT. Translation: CASSYGRVRSNQPQHF. This chain connects TRBV6-6 to TRBJ1-5; D is unresolved. From germline, CDR1 is MNHNY and CDR2 SVGAGI (reference sequence). V dropped 2 bases and J dropped 1 base, with 12 bases sitting between them. The CDR3 contains 16 residues.

The chain employs TRBV5-4 and TRBJ1-4; a possible D gene is TRBD1 (5 bases). Trimming pared 5 bases from V and 8 bases from J, leaving 19 bases between. The CDR3 runs to 15 residues. Germline assignment: CDR1 SGHNT and CDR2 YYREEE (reference sequence). CDR3 sequence (DNA): TGTGCCAGCAGTACTCTTCAGGGATGGAGGGAAAAACTGTTTTTT. It codes for CASSTLQGWREKLFF.

The rearrangement uses TRBV7-9 and TRBJ1-1; possibly TRBD1 for D (6 bases). Germline V gene lookup returns CDR1 SEHNR and CDR2 FQNEAQ (reference sequence). The V gene lost 5 bases and the J gene lost 6 bases, with 19 bases spanning the gap. The CDR3 runs to 15 residues. CDR3 in amino acids: CASSPNRGGAPEAFF. The CDR3 DNA sequence: TGTGCCAGCAGCCCAAATCGCGGGGGCGCCCCTGAAGCTTTCTTT.

This clonotype was counted only a few times. V and J are TRBV6-1 and TRBJ2-4; the D gene is possibly TRBD2 (5 bases). The germline V gene has CDR1 MNHNS and CDR2 SASEGT. Trimming removed 5 bases at V and 3 bases at J, with 14 bases between. The CDR3 loop spans 15 amino acids. The CDR3 DNA follows: TGTGCCAGCAGTTACTACGGGAAAGGCAAAAACATTCAGTACTTC. Protein sequence: CASSYYGKGKNIQYF.

This clonotype was seen repeatedly, ten times or more. The CDR3 nucleotides are TGTGCCAGCAGTGGAACTTTACTAGCGGGAGGATCTTACTACGAGCAGTACTTC. Translated: CASSGTLLAGGSYYEQYF. V gene TRBV6-1 combines with J gene TRBJ2-7; 12 bases map to TRBD2. V dropped 4 bases and J dropped 3; count of bases not matched to a gene: 13. This CDR3 contains 18 residues. Germline CDR1 MNHNS, CDR2 SASEGT.

This clonotype was recorded at least ten times. The CDR3 DNA reads TGCGCCAGCAGTAGAGGGGACAGTAATTCACCCCTCCACTTT. Amino acids: CASSRGDSNSPLHF. The chain couples TRBV10-2 to TRBJ1-6; TRBD1 agrees at 7 bases. The CDR3 totals 14 residues. Germline V gene data show CDR1 as WSHSY and CDR2 as SAAADI. The V segment lost 5 bases and the J segment 6 bases; nucleotides outside the gene matches: 4.

The table lists this clonotype with a few counts. A much larger clone differs from this one at a single base, so this may be a read error. This sequence joins TRBV20-1 and TRBJ2-1; D ambiguous. The CDR3 runs 12 residues. The germline V gene has CDR1 DFQATT and CDR2 SNEGSKA (reference sequence). In DNA form, the CDR3 reads TGCAGTGCTAGCGGGTTTTACAATGAGCCGTTCTTC. It codes for CSASGFYNEPFF.

The rearrangement links TRBV11-2 to TRBJ2-3; D might be TRBD2 (5 bases). Germline CDR1 is SGHAT and CDR2 is FQNNGV. The CDR3 length is 16 residues. Trimming shortened V by 3 bases and J by 11 bases, and 24 bases separated the two germline ends. The CDR3 protein is CASSFGGRSSYNEQYF. CDR3 DNA sequence: TGTGCCAGCAGCTTTGGAGGCAGGAGCTCCTACAATGAGCAGTATTTT.

The rearrangement joins TRBV19 to TRBJ1-4; TRBD1 aligns across 9 bases. The trim removed 5 bases at V and 7 bases at J, leaving 2 bases unmatched. The CDR3 totals 13 residues. CDR1 is LNHDA and CDR2 is SQIVND in the germline V gene (reference sequence). CDR3 in DNA: TGTGCCAGTAGTGGGACAGGGAGTGAAAAACTGTTTTTT. Translated, it gives CASSGTGSEKLFF.

This clonotype was observed many times. Since a much larger clone is just one base distant, this may be a read error. The conserved phenylalanine or tryptophan normally closing the CDR3 is absent here, so this likely arose from a read error. The rearrangement uses TRBV7-2 and TRBJ2-5; D uncertain. Germline-derived CDR1 and CDR2 are SGHTA and FQGNSA. V shed 1 base and J shed 2 bases, with 8 bases lying between them. The CDR3 has 14 residues. The CDR3 here is CASSLVRGQETQYL. In DNA form, the CDR3 reads TGTGCCAGCAGCTTAGTGCGCGGACAAGAGACCCAGTACCTC.

Ten or more counts support this clonotype. This may come from a read error, since a much larger clone is one base off. V and J are TRBV20-1 and TRBJ2-5; possible D gene TRBD2, 6 bases. Looked up from germline, CDR1 is DFQATT and CDR2 is SNEGSKA (reference sequence). The CDR3 is 12 residues long. The CDR3 reads CSALQRRETPYF. The CDR3 nucleotides are TGCAGTGCCCTACAGAGGAGGGAGACCCCGTACTTC.

This clonotype was counted ten times or more. This chain connects TRBV6-1 to TRBJ2-4; D might be TRBD1 or TRBD2, each matching 6 bases. Germline V CDR1 and CDR2: MNHNS, SASEGT. Trimming took 4 bases from V and 4 from J, leaving 20 bases between them. The CDR3 totals 17 residues. The CDR3 protein is CASSGGSRGGGKNIQYF. CDR3 in DNA: TGTGCCAGCAGTGGTGGATCCAGGGGCGGAGGGAAAAACATTCAGTACTTC.

As for this clonotype: With a much larger clone just one base away, this may be a read error. The V and J genes are TRBV7-8 and TRBJ1-1, with D uncertain. This CDR3 is 14 amino acids long. The V and J ends lost 8 bases and 4 bases respectively, with 17 bases between them. Germline CDR1 reads SGHVS; CDR2 reads FQNEAQ. In nucleotides, the CDR3 is TGTGCCAGCGGCCACAGTAGGCGGAGCACTGAAGCTTTCTTT. Translation gives CASGHSRRSTEAFF.

This clonotype was seen only a few times. The chain is built from TRBV6-1 and TRBJ2-5; D is unclear. V was clipped by 5 bases and J by 4 bases, with 8 bases between them. The CDR3 totals 12 residues. Germline CDR1 and CDR2: MNHNS and SASEGT. CDR3 nucleotide sequence: TGTGCCAGCAGTCTCCACCGAGAGACCCAGTACTTC. Its translation is CASSLHRETQYF.

This clonotype was seen at least ten times. CDR3 amino acids: CATSSGDTQYF. For the CDR3, the DNA is TGTGCCACCTCTAGCGGAGATACGCAGTATTTT. The J gene is TRBJ2-3, the V gene TRBV2, with TRBD2 matching over 7 bases. The CDR3 is 11 amino acids. Unmatched junction bases numbered 3, after V lost 10 bases and J lost 5 bases. Germline-derived CDR1 and CDR2 are SNHLY and FYNNEI.

This clonotype was detected ten times or more. The chain employs TRBV5-4 and TRBJ2-1, with D possibly matching TRBD1 (5 bases). This CDR3 comprises 15 residues. V was pared by 6 bases and J by 7 bases, with 20 bases between. Germline loops: CDR1 SGHNT, CDR2 YYREEE (reference sequence). The CDR3 nucleotides are TGTGCCAGCAAATCTGCACATACAGGCGATAATGAGCAGTTCTTC. It specifies CASKSAHTGDNEQFF.

About this clonotype itself: A much larger clone differs from this one at a single base, so this may be a read error. Lacking the conserved final phenylalanine or tryptophan, this CDR3 likely reflects a read error. The chain uses TRBV19 and TRBJ2-1; unclear D gene. The CDR3 length is 16 residues. Trimming cost V 5 bases and J 4 bases, with 18 bases left between them. The germline gives CDR1 LNHDA, CDR2 SQIVND (reference sequence). CDR3 sequence: CASSVQSQAPYNEQFS. The CDR3, as DNA: TGTGCCAGTAGTGTACAATCGCAGGCCCCTTACAATGAGCAGTTCTCC.

CDR3 nucleotide sequence: TGCGCCAGCAGCTCAGGACTAGCGGGTAACACTGAAGCTTTCTTT. It translates to CASSSGLAGNTEAFF. The chain uses TRBV5-1 and TRBJ1-1; no clear D. This CDR3 is built from 15 residues. Germline V gene sequence: CDR1 SGHRS, CDR2 YFSETQ. V was clipped by 3 bases and J by 2 bases, with 14 bases between them.

A remark on this clonotype: A much larger clone lies a single base off, so this may be a read error. The V and J genes are TRBV7-2 and TRBJ2-1; possible D gene TRBD2, 5 bases. Trimming shortened V by 11 bases and J by 0 bases, and 20 bases separated the two germline ends. CDR1 is SGHTA and CDR2 is FQGNSA in the germline V gene. This CDR3 spans 16 amino acids. The CDR3 DNA reads TGTGCCGGCACCCCCCTCCGGACTCACTCCTACAATGAGCAGTTCTTC. Its protein is CAGTPLRTHSYNEQFF.